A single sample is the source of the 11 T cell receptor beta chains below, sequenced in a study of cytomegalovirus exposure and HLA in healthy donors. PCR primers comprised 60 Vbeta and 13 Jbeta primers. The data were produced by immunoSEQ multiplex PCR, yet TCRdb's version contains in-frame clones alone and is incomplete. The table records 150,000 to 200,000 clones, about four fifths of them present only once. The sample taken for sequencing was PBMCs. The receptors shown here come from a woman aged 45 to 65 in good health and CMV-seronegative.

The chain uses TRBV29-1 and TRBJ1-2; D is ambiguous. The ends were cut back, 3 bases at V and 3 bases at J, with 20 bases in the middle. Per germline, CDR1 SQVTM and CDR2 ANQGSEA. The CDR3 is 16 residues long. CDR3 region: CSVDRGITGFDYGYTF. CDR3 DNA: TGCAGCGTTGATCGCGGGATAACGGGGTTCGACTATGGCTACACCTTC.

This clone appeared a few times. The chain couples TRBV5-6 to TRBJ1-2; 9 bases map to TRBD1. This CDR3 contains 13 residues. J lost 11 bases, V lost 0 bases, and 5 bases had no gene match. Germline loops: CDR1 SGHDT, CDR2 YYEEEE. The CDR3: CASSLGTGAFYTF. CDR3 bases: TGTGCCAGCAGCTTGGGGACAGGGGCCTTTTACACCTTC.

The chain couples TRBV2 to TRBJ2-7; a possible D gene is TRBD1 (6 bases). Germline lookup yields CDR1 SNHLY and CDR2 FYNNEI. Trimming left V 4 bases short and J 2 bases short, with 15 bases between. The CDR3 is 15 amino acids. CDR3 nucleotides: TGTGCCAGCAGTGCTGGACAGATCTTGGCCTACGAGCAGTACTTC. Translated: CASSAGQILAYEQYF.

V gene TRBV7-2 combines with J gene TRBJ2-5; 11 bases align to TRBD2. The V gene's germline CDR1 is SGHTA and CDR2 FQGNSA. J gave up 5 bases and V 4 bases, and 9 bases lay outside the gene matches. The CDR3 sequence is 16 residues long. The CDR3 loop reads CASSSIAGGPRETQYF. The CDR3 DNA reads TGTGCCAGCAGCTCCATAGCGGGGGGGCCTCGGGAGACCCAGTACTTC.

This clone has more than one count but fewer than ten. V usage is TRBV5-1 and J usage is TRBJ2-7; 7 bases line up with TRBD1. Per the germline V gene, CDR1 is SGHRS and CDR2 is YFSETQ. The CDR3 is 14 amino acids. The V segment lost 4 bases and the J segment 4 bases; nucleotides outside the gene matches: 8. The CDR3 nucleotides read TGCGCCAGCAGCCAGGACGGGACAGAGTACGAGCAGTACTTC. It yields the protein CASSQDGTEYEQYF.

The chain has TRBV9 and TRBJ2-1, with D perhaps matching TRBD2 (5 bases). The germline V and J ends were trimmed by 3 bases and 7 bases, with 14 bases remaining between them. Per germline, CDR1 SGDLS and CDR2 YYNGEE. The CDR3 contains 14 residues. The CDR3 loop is CASSATLPGNEQFF. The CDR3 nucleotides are TGTGCCAGCAGCGCGACCCTCCCGGGGAATGAGCAGTTCTTC.

Written as DNA, the CDR3 is TGTGCCAGCAAGGAGGACAGGGGGCGAACGGAGCAGTACTTC. It encodes CASKEDRGRTEQYF. The chain uses TRBV5-7 and TRBJ2-7; TRBD1 matches at 11 bases. TRBV5-7 is annotated as an ORF whose role is uncertain. The CDR3 length is 14 residues. The V and J ends lost 6 bases and 7 bases, in that order; junction bases with no gene match: 9.

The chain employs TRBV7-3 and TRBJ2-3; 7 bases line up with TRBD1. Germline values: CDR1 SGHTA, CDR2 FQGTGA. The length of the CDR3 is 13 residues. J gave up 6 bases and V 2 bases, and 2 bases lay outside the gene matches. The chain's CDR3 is CASSLGQVDTQYF. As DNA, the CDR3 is TGTGCCAGCAGCTTAGGACAGGTCGATACGCAGTATTTT.

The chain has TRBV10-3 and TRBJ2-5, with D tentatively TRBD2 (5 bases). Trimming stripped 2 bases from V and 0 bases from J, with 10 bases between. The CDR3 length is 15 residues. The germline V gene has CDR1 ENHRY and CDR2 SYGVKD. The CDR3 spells CAISEHGVDQETQYF. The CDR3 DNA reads TGTGCCATCAGTGAGCACGGGGTAGACCAAGAGACCCAGTACTTC.

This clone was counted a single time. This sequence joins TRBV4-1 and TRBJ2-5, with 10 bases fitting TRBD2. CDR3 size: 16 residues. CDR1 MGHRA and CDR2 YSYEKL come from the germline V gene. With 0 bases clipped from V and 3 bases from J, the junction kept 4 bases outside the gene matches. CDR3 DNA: TGCGCCAGCAGCCAAGATGGGACTAGCGTGGAAGAGACCCAGTACTTC. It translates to CASSQDGTSVEETQYF.

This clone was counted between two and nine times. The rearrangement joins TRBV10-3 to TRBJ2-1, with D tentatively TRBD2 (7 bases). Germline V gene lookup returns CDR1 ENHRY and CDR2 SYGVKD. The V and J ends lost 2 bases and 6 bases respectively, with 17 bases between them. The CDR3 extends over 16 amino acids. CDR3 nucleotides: TGTGCCATCAGTGAGAATGGTGCGGGGGCGCTCAATGAGCAGTTCTTC. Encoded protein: CAISENGAGALNEQFF.